The TCR beta chain under discussion was sequenced for a study of vaccination effects on CD4 cells after COVID-19. Study background: After the second dose, samples were taken at median day 72. Approximately 2.2 million PBMC per well received 9 to 10 IU/ml IL-2 and approximately 11 ug/ml peptides in culture.

Study results and caveats: Marked clonal contraction of both clone types appeared late after vaccination.

CDR1 LGHNA and CDR2 YSLEER come from the germline V gene. V gave up 3 bases and J gave up 4 bases; unmatched junction bases: 5. There are 16 residues in the CDR3. Only one count was recorded for this clone. The antigen is undetermined. With approximately 9 days of culture completed, CD4+ T cells were isolated. Participants received two doses of either the BNT162b2 or mRNA-1273 vaccine. IL-2 medium supplanted half the medium on days 3 and 7. The protocol was immunoSEQ multiplex PCR, while the TCRdb copy is restricted to in-frame clones and leaves out a portion. The profile shows 60,000 to 80,000 clones, 74% of them singletons.

The input for sequencing was CD4+ T cells from PBMCs cultured without peptide, taken after COVID-19 vaccination. The chain employs TRBV4-3 and TRBJ2-3, with TRBD2 identical over 12 bases. This clonotype was obtained from a human donor who received a COVID-19 vaccine. CDR3 region: CASSQASGGDSDTQYF. As DNA, the CDR3 is TGCGCCAGCAGCCAGGCTAGCGGGGGGGACTCAGATACGCAGTATTTT.